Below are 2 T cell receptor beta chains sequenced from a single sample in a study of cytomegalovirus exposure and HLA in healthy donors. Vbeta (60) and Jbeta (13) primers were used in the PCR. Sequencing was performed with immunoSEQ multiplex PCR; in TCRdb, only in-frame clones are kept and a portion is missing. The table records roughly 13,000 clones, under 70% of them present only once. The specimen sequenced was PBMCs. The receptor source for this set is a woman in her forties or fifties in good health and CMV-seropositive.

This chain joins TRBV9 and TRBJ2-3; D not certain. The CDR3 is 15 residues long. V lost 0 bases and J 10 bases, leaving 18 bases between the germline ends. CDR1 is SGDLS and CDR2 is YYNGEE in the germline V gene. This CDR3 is CASSVGTATVPSQYF. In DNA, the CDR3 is TGTGCCAGCAGCGTAGGAACAGCTACCGTCCCATCGCAGTATTTT.

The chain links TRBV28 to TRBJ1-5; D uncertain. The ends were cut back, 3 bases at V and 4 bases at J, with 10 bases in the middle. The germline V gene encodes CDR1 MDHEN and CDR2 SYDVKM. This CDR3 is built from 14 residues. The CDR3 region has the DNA TGTGCCAGCAGTTTCCTAAGGAGGAATCAGCCCCAGCATTTT. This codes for CASSFLRRNQPQHF.